Listed below are T cell receptor beta chains from one sample, sequenced in a study of blood T cells in healthy people across ages. TCRdb recomputed calls from the 5' RACE reads with MiXCR, one row per CDR3 protein. The data hold 780,000 or so distinct CDR3 sequences, with 25% observed a single time. These data were likewise used in another study, on T cells of mothers and their children.

Specimen: blood. Every receptor here comes from a boy younger than 18 in good health. Both conserved end residues are trimmed from each CDR3.

TRBV15 | ATSRDLTSGSHEQY
TRBV6-1 | ASRGSALSYNEQF
TRBV28 | ASSSRLAGYRGQF
TRBV20-1 | SARDRGSGGYT
TRBV20-1 | SARDLAQGEAYEQY
TRBV20-1 | SASRAGVTTDTQY
TRBV7-9 | ASSSREGQDPYEQY
TRBV28 | ASSLSQGAGPRNNEQF
TRBV5-1 | ASSLSEDSYEQY
TRBV7-2 | ASSHLGPFQETQY
TRBV7-9 | ASSPQHQETQY
TRBV7-3 | ASSPRVQEAQY
TRBV3-1 | ASSGTTSMAETQY
TRBV27 | ASSLRAGQDYGYT
TRBV6-2/TRBV6-3 | ASSYLGVAGRTGELF
TRBV6-1 | ASSSGTANSPLH
TRBV6-6 | ASSFPTGGQETQY
TRBV6-5 | ASSYSGAKNIQY
TRBV7-8 | ASSLAFRAGGDYNEQF
TRBV28 | ASSLVRGDYGYT
TRBV20-1 | SARRSGPDTEAF
TRBV28 | ASSPDLRSNNEQS
TRBV5-1 | ASSLDRDRRYEQY
TRBV5-1 | ASSLVWGSQETQY
TRBV12-3/TRBV12-4 | ASSWDRGLAKNIQY
TRBV5-1 | ASSLAFYRTDTQY
TRBV2 | ASTSGTTSAKLF
TRBV29-1 | SVEVVPGYEQY
TRBV9 | ASSPGTSGTREQY
TRBV7-6 | ASSFSLREPPKQY
TRBV29-1 | SVAVGWATDTGELF
TRBV20-1 | SAREGGSSNSPLH
TRBV4-3 | ASSEGSGRGNYGYT
TRBV20-1 | SAPMRLMEAKNIQY
TRBV6-5 | ASSYSNPDTQY
TRBV7-2 | ASSPGTSGDLAKNIQY
TRBV20-1 | SARTGQSYNEQF
TRBV6-1 | ASKRSGGANEQF
TRBV30 | AWSPPRGLNEQF
TRBV29-1 | SVGDRVFYNEQF
TRBV7-9 | ASSPAGYNEKLF
TRBV5-1 | ASSSGLAGGSNTGELF